Described below is a single T cell receptor (beta chain) sequence and its context. No cognate antigen has been identified for it. No qualities accompany the bases; no much larger clone lies one base away. V loses 4 bases at its end and J loses 7 bases; junction bases beyond the gene matches: 8. The CDR3 runs 14 residues from the cysteine to the phenylalanine. CDR3 DNA is the only sequence kept; it has 42 bases, read in frame from the first base. For CDR1 and CDR2, the germline V gene lists ENHRY and SYGVKD. The library was obtained by the immunoSEQ multiplex PCR assay. For the multiplex PCR, a mixture combining 60 forward primers for TCR Vbeta segments and 13 reverse primers for TCR Jbeta segments was used. A multiplex PCR assay on genomic DNA amplified the CDR3 region of rearranged TCR beta genes. On the Illumina HiSeq System, the amplified TCR beta libraries were sequenced as 87-base-pair reads. Processing in the source paper ran as follows. A later analysis counted tens of millions of unique TCR beta chains across the 600 to 850 repertoires, and 10 million to 12 million of these chains were shared by at least two donors. A nearest-neighbor algorithm error-corrected the raw reads and collapsed the reads into unique sequences, merging closely related sequences to remove PCR and sequencing errors. Alignment of CDR3 sequences to IMGT reference sequences was used to assign V, D and J gene segments. Each retained sequence needed at least a six-nucleotide match to both a V gene segment and a J gene segment. A rearrangement counted as productive if the CDR3 had no stop codons and remained in frame with V and J, and every other rearrangement counted as non-productive. Following IMGT convention, CDR3 was defined as the stretch from the second conserved V-encoded cysteine to the conserved J-encoded phenylalanine. The earlier analysis of 500 to 600 of the donors excluded sequences that lacked an unambiguous match to a single V gene segment. An earlier analysis of under 750 of the donors called V segments functional above 56.7% productive rearrangements and segregating when the between-donor standard deviation exceeded 5%. To diagnose cytomegalovirus status from the catalog of TCR beta chain sequences, a statistical classification framework was built. In a later analysis, V and J genes were assigned by comparing TCR nucleotide sequences against IMGT/GENE-DB human TR gene sequences. A later analysis assigned CDR3 sequences and most-parsimonious VDJ recombination scenarios with the TCRdist pipeline. In a later analysis, every TCR beta chain was defined by the combination of its CDR3 amino acid sequence and its V-gene family, and reads without a unique V-gene family were dropped. As a way to deal with suspected cross-contamination and a sequencing artifact, a later analysis dropped roughly 600 nucleotide sequences that were highly shared and had low generation probability. In a later analysis, a clonal expansion index for each public chain was calculated from normalized within-repertoire ranks of inferred template counts. A later analysis computed generation probabilities with a VDJ recombination model fitted to out-of-frame rearrangements, and checked the results against IGoR. In a later analysis, hypergeometric tests were used to score TCR-TCR, TCR-HLA and TCR-CMV co-occurrence, with a repertoire-size bias correction applied to TCR pairs. In a later analysis, false discovery rates were estimated by permuting HLA or CMV assignments 20 times. In a later analysis, co-occurring TCRs were grouped using DBSCAN, with TCRdist sequence similarity added in when clustering inside HLA-allele-positive subsets. Repertoires with fewer than 30,000 or more than 120,000 public chains were left out of co-occurrence clustering, as were about 5 repertoires with anomalous nucleotide sharing. TCRdb took over this immuneACCESS table, retaining in-frame rearrangements with V and J assigned. Such tables are incomplete; in checked studies, under half of the missing clones stem from an unresolved V gene, and the remainder is unexplained. V, J and clone size derive from that table, while D and trimming were established from the DNA sequence. The sample includes 200,000 or so clones, with roughly 84% observed a single time. The ten largest clones represent around 0.25% of the sample.

This record belongs to a study of cytomegalovirus exposure and HLA in healthy donors (dated by TCRdb to the late 2010s). For context, the study as a whole: An earlier analysis of 550 to 700 of the donors reported about 290 Gb of sequence data and approximately 110 million unique TCR beta sequences from 150 million to 200 million T cells. An early release that covered some 630 HLA-typed donors contained approximately 300 gigabases of sequencing data and 85 million to 100 million unique TCR sequences. Of the approximately 400 genotyped donors, over 80% were placed in the genetic ancestry cluster associated with self-reported Caucasian donors. The study aimed to test whether signatures of past pathogen exposure could be identified by cataloging public T cell receptors. The study profiled the T cell repertoires of hundreds of subjects by immunosequencing and related them to cytomegalovirus serostatus. In addition to the first cohort of 500 to 850 subjects, a separate validation cohort of under 150 different subjects was used. To predict cytomegalovirus infection status, the study brought together high-throughput TCR immunosequencing, statistical association of individual TCRs with disease status, and machine learning. To study patterns of TCR occurrence, a later analysis re-analyzed previously published TCR beta repertoires from just over 650 donors and added high-resolution HLA genotyping. In the later analysis, no new phenotypic data were used to find candidate immune exposures; instead, reliance was placed on TCR beta sequences and their occurrence across donors. In an earlier analysis of a few hundred of the donors, high-throughput TCR beta sequencing was used to judge whether each TCR beta V gene segment behaved as functional or pseudogenic. Donor age, sex, ethnicity and CMV serostatus were compiled alongside the repertoire data. A later genetic analysis used genome-wide SNP genotypes for about three fifths of the roughly 700 donors, treating that subset as a discovery cohort. All discovery cohort repertoires had been generated using a single sequencing platform. Both class I and class II loci were covered by HLA typing, at four-digit resolution. The number of donors typed differed by locus, with roughly 620-630 for A, B, C, DRB1 and DQB1, over 500 for DQA1, 600 to 610 for DPA1, and 472 for DPB1. Because of strong linkage in the cohort, four or five DR-DQ haplotypes were treated as single units for association and clustering. Across 398 genotyped donors of the cohort, an average of roughly 230,000 unique TCR beta nucleotide sequences per donor were sequenced, and 15% to 20% of those sequences were non-productive.

In total, roughly 670 healthy bone marrow donors made up the cohort. At the time of sampling, every cohort member was nominally healthy, though immune exposures that went unrecorded were likely present. The donor tested CMV seronegative, placing the donor among the 350 or so seronegative members of the cohort. A peripheral blood sample was collected from each donor, and TCR beta sequencing was performed on peripheral blood mononuclear cells. The Qiagen DNeasy Blood Extraction Kit was used to extract genomic DNA from the blood cell samples. On the study overall, not on this receptor specifically: The authors suggested that the approach could potentially be extended to other disease states and immunological phenotypes. In a later analysis, most CMV-associated TCR beta chains were found to appear HLA-restricted, with HLA associations seemingly driven largely by CMV exposure. Correlated functional status among segregating V segments might be attributable to linkage disequilibrium, but an unknown experimental factor could not be ruled out. Broadly in line with IMGT annotations, most TCR beta V segments showed up in productive rearrangements about 87% or about 30% of the time in an earlier analysis of about 500 of the donors. The study listed 164 TCR beta chains as associated with cytomegalovirus. Across donors, most TCR sequences were observed very rarely, whereas some public TCRs were present in many individuals. A later analysis associated about 17,000 TCR beta sequences with specific HLA alleles at a false discovery rate of 0.05. The earlier analysis of 587 of the donors excluded roughly 17 rarely observed V segments, including chromosome 9 orphons, because counts were too low. A later analysis reported that several top co-occurrence clusters appeared linked to parvovirus B19, influenza, CMV and Epstein-Barr virus. The only immune exposure information available for the cohort was CMV serostatus. In vitro tests confirmed that a few of the cytomegalovirus-associated TCR beta chains recognize cytomegalovirus antigens. The classifier was reported to diagnose cytomegalovirus status with high specificity and sensitivity in both the original cohort and the validation cohort. Because HLA typing was unavailable for some donors at each locus, only the typed subset was used in association tests. A group of highly shared sequence variants was considered likely to be a technical artifact of the sequencing pipeline. Assigning TCR associations to individual alleles was difficult when HLA alleles, especially DR and DQ, strongly co-occurred. A later genetic analysis reported fewer N-insertions in productive TCRs among donors in an Asian-associated ancestry cluster than the roughly 640-donor mean. This cohort had only TCR beta chains sequenced, and the lack of alpha or paired-chain data limited which features could be detected. A later analysis found that HLA-associated TCR beta chains were more clonally expanded and had lower generation probabilities than equally common non-associated chains. Presence/absence analyses assumed roughly uniform sequencing depth across donors, an assumption that may not hold. Some IMGT-functional V segments, including TRBV6-2 and TRBV6-3, could not be told apart with the 87-base-pair reads, so those segments were excluded. In a later genetic analysis, a missense DCLRE1C variant was associated with V-gene and J-gene trimming of TCR beta chains, and the association was replicated in an independent cohort. A further reported finding was that TCR beta sequences accurately predicted the HLA-A and HLA-B alleles for most subjects in the first cohort. In a later analysis, TCR association rates were found to vary across HLA loci, with the most associated TCRs seen for DRB1 alleles and the fewest for HLA-C alleles.

The origin of this receptor is a boy between 10 and 17 years old in good health and CMV-seronegative. Recombination joined TRBV10-3 with TRBJ2-7; TRBD2 fits 9 bases in the junction. The source material was PBMCs. CDR3 sequence: CAISGLAGPEEQYF. The DNA sequence is given as TGTGCCATCAGTGGGCTAGCGGGACCAGAAGAGCAGTACTTC.